These T cell receptor beta chains were read from a single sample in a study of T cell responses to AZD1222 COVID-19 vaccine. Repertoires were generated with immunoSEQ multiplex PCR, while TCRdb's copy carries only in-frame clones and drops some. The sample lists about 130,000 clones, approximately 90% seen once, with 1.5% in the top ten. This sample comprised peripheral blood, obtained on day 0 of AZD1222 vaccination. These receptors all come from an adult in good health. CDR3s include the opening cysteine and the closing phenylalanine or tryptophan. Size is omitted from some rows. Given values are once, few, many or a class for expanded clones.

v_gene	abundance	j_gene	CDR3aa
TRBV4-2	NA	TRBJ2-3	CASSTTDTQYF
TRBV7-2	NA	TRBJ2-5	CASSPGAIKETQYF
TRBV19	few	TRBJ2-1	CASSTLIVNNEQFF
TRBV28	NA	TRBJ1-6	CASSLQGVSPLHF
TRBV6-5	NA	TRBJ2-1	CASSYSFGQGKNEQFF
TRBV6-1	NA	TRBJ1-5	CASSSVSRGNQPQHF
TRBV7-2	few	TRBJ1-1	CASSWDRRLNTEAFF
TRBV5-1	NA	TRBJ2-6	CASSLPGSGANVLTF
TRBV28	NA	TRBJ2-1	CASSFPRTGINEQFF
TRBV25-1	NA	TRBJ1-2	CASSLRGGSYGYTF
TRBV5-4	few	TRBJ1-2	CASSIPQGRSGYTF
TRBV2	NA	TRBJ1-5	CASSEGHSNQPQHF
TRBV23-1	NA	TRBJ2-5	CASRPLRIAISQETQYF
TRBV7-3	NA	TRBJ2-1	CASSPTSYNEQFF
TRBV5-1	once	TRBJ2-7	CASTDIDEQYF
TRBV7-2	NA	TRBJ1-2	CASSSYDRGHYGYTF
TRBV12-3/TRBV12-4	NA	TRBJ1-2	CASTRDGYTF
TRBV4-1	NA	TRBJ2-1	CASCDSNNEQFF
TRBV7-2	NA	TRBJ2-3	CASSLLTRFSTDTQYF
TRBV7-9	NA	TRBJ1-2	CASSLAGGYTF
TRBV5-1	NA	TRBJ2-5	CASSTYPGRETQYF
TRBV10-3	once	TRBJ2-2	CAIERGGLTGELFF
TRBV19	NA	TRBJ1-2	CASSMKSRGPSNYGYTF
TRBV19	NA	TRBJ1-2	CASQRTTNYGYTF
TRBV11-2	NA	TRBJ2-1	CASSQGLAGYNEQFF
TRBV7-9	NA	TRBJ2-7	CASSTTLTGAYEQYF
TRBV7-2	NA	TRBJ1-4	CASSKRTGPYEKLFF